This entry lists 25 T cell receptor beta chains sequenced from one sample in a study of OX40 agonist ivuxolimab in advanced cancers. Sequencing used immunoSEQ multiplex PCR; TCRdb keeps in-frame clones, though not all of them. The sample has roughly 70,000 clones, approximately 88% seen once. Sequenced material: CD4+ or CD8+ T cells sorted from blood, taken in a trial of the OX40 agonist ivuxolimab. These receptors all come from an adult with an advanced solid tumor such as melanoma, head and neck, liver or kidney cancer.

The genes are TRBV4-1 and TRBJ2-3; 10 positions match TRBD2. V shed 1 base, J shed 7 bases, and the junction held 8 bases outside the gene matches. The CDR3 consists of 16 residues. The germline V gene has CDR1 MGHRA and CDR2 YSYEKL. This CDR3 is CASSQGLAGPGYTQYF. The DNA of the CDR3 is TGCGCCAGCAGCCAAGGACTAGCGGGTCCCGGGTATACGCAGTATTTT.

This clone was picked up a small number of times. This rearrangement joins TRBV11-2 to TRBJ1-2; D ambiguous. Trimming removed 1 base from V and 4 bases from J, with 4 bases in between. Germline V gives CDR1 SGHAT, CDR2 FQNNGV. The CDR3 contains 12 residues. Here the CDR3 reads CASSLGSYGYTF. For the CDR3, the DNA is TGTGCCAGCAGCTTAGGCTCCTATGGCTACACCTTC.

This clone was seen just once. The CDR3 region has the DNA TGTGCCAGCAGCTTGGCCCCAGAATCCGAAAATGAGCAGTTCTTC. Translating gives CASSLAPESENEQFF. The J gene is TRBJ2-1, the V gene TRBV5-5; D not resolved. CDR1 SGHKS and CDR2 YYEKEE come from the germline V gene (reference sequence). The V gene lost 0 bases and the J gene lost 7 bases, with 14 bases spanning the gap. CDR3 length: 15 residues.

V gene TRBV11-2 combines with J gene TRBJ1-3, with TRBD1 matching 8 bases. The CDR3 is made up of 15 amino acids. V shed 6 bases, J shed 0 bases, and the junction held 4 bases outside the gene matches. In germline, CDR1 is SGHAT, CDR2 FQNNGV. CDR3 sequence: CASRSTGGSGNTIYF. The CDR3 coding sequence is TGTGCCAGCAGGAGTACAGGGGGCTCTGGAAACACCATATATTTT.

The chain links TRBV15 to TRBJ2-7, with D perhaps TRBD1 (7 bases). V was shortened by 1 base and J by 5 bases, with 15 bases between the two germline ends. The length of the CDR3 is 15 residues. CDR1 is LNHNV, CDR2 YYDKDF, per germline (reference sequence). The CDR3 region has the DNA TGTGCCACCAGCAGAGGGCAGGGGGGTCACGACGAGCAGTACTTC. Translation: CATSRGQGGHDEQYF.

The chain combines TRBV28 with TRBJ2-3; TRBD1 matches at 9 bases. CDR1 is MDHEN and CDR2 is SYDVKM in the germline V gene. The CDR3 spans 15 residues. V trimming: 6 bases; J trimming: 3 bases; junction bases outside the gene matches: 7. The CDR3 DNA reads TGTGCCAGCAGCCTCCCGGACAGGGGAACAGATACGCAGTATTTT. It codes for CASSLPDRGTDTQYF.

The chain links TRBV18 to TRBJ2-5; 8 bases fit TRBD2. V shed 0 bases, J shed 4 bases, and the junction held 7 bases outside the gene matches. The CDR3 covers 16 residues. In germline, CDR1 is KGHSH, CDR2 LQKENI. For the CDR3, the DNA is TGTGCCAGCTCACCACCGAGCGGGGGTTTGAGAGAGACCCAGTACTTC. Protein sequence: CASSPPSGGLRETQYF. Drawing the rest from reference TRBV18 and TRBJ2-5, the complete variable domain is NAGVMQNPRHLVRRRGQEARLRCSPMKGHSHVYWYRQLPEEGLKFMVYLQKENIIDESGMPKERFSAEFPKEGPSILRIQQVVRGDSAAYFCASSPPSGGLRETQYFGPGTRLLVL.

J is TRBJ1-5 and V is TRBV10-3; D possibly corresponds to TRBD1 (6 bases). This CDR3 comprises 13 residues. Germline lookup yields CDR1 ENHRY and CDR2 SYGVKD. V dropped 4 bases and J dropped 5 bases, with 9 bases sitting between them. The CDR3, as DNA: TGTGCCATCAGTGGACAGGAGGATCAGCCCCAGCATTTT. It translates to CAISGQEDQPQHF.

Only one count was recorded for this clone. The chain links TRBV19 to TRBJ1-4; no clear D. With 4 bases removed from V and 0 bases from J, the gap between germline ends came to 12 bases. The germline CDR1 and CDR2 sequences are LNHDA and SQIVND (reference sequence). The CDR3 is 16 amino acids. CDR3 DNA sequence: TGTGCCAGTAGTACCGGCGGCAGCGCAACTAATGAAAAACTGTTTTTT. Translating it yields CASSTGGSATNEKLFF.

The chain employs TRBV18 and TRBJ2-3; D is possibly TRBD2 (6 bases). Germline-derived CDR1 and CDR2 are KGHSH and LQKENI. V lost 6 bases and J 3 bases, leaving 10 bases between the germline ends. CDR3 size: 13 residues. This chain's CDR3 is CASSSGGTDTQYF. CDR3 sequence (DNA): TGTGCCAGCTCTTCCGGGGGTACAGATACGCAGTATTTT.

J is TRBJ1-6 and V is TRBV28; D is unclear. CDR1 and CDR2 (germline): MDHEN, SYDVKM. The CDR3 covers 16 residues. With 8 bases removed from V and 9 bases from J, the gap between germline ends came to 23 bases. The CDR3 nucleotides are TGTGCCAGCTCAGTATTTTGGGCCGCCGGGAGTTCACCCCTCCACTTT. Encoded protein: CASSVFWAAGSSPLHF.

This clone was counted only a few times. This chain joins TRBV4-2 and TRBJ2-1, with 11 positions matching TRBD2. Germline-derived CDR1 and CDR2 are LGHNA and YNFKEQ. V lost 1 base to trimming and J lost 6 bases; unmatched junction nucleotides: 5. CDR3 length: 16 amino acids. CDR3 DNA: TGTGCCAGCAGCCAAGGGGGGGGGACTAGCGGCAATGAGCAGTTCTTC. Amino acids: CASSQGGGTSGNEQFF.

The sample holds a few counts of this clone. This chain joins TRBV29-1 and TRBJ2-5; a weak D match, TRBD2 (6 bases). The V end lost 8 bases, the J end lost 5 bases, and 15 bases lay between the germline ends. Germline-derived CDR1 and CDR2 are SQVTM and ANQGSEA. This CDR3 has 12 residues. CDR3 sequence reads: CSLRAGGETQYF. CDR3 bases: TGCAGCTTACGGGCCGGAGGGGAGACCCAGTACTTC.

The chain carries TRBV18 and TRBJ1-1; TRBD1 might be the D (5 bases). V was shortened by 6 bases and J by 4 bases, with 12 bases between the two germline ends. CDR3 length: 13 amino acids. CDR1 is KGHSH, CDR2 LQKENI, per germline. The CDR3: CASSTGGVTEAFF. CDR3 DNA sequence: TGTGCCAGCTCGACCGGGGGTGTCACTGAAGCTTTCTTT.

In this sample, this clone turned up once. The CDR3 reads CASSPDRGNTIYF. DNA for the CDR3: TGCGCCAGCAGCCCCGACAGGGGAAACACCATATATTTT. This chain uses TRBV4-1 with TRBJ1-3; tentatively, D is TRBD1 (6 bases). The CDR3 runs to 13 residues. Trimming removed 4 bases at V and 4 bases at J, with 8 bases between. CDR1 and CDR2 (germline): MGHRA, YSYEKL.

The chain uses TRBV5-4 and TRBJ2-5, with TRBD2 identical over 13 bases. This CDR3 spans 17 amino acids. Trimming at V came to 3 bases and at J to 5 bases, leaving 10 bases not matched to a gene. CDR1 and CDR2 (germline): SGHNT, YYREEE (reference sequence). Here the CDR3 DNA reads TGTGCCAGCAGCTCCGGCGGGACTAGCGGGGATGTGGAGACCCAGTACTTC. Its protein is CASSSGGTSGDVETQYF.

Comments on this clone: At the DNA level, this CDR3 is encoded by other sequences in the same sample as well. The V gene is TRBV27, the J gene TRBJ1-2; D gene unclear. This CDR3 comprises 12 residues. Per the germline V gene, CDR1 is MNHEY and CDR2 is SMNVEV (reference sequence). V was pared by 3 bases and J by 8 bases, with 10 bases between. CDR3 in amino acids: CASSLKGYGYTF. In DNA form, the CDR3 reads TGTGCCAGCAGTTTGAAAGGGTACGGCTACACCTTC.

This clone was observed a few times. The gene calls are TRBV5-1 and TRBJ2-7; D is unresolved. The CDR3 sequence is 13 residues long. In germline, CDR1 is SGHRS, CDR2 YFSETQ. V was pared by 0 bases and J by 5 bases, with 9 bases between. The CDR3 loop is CASSLGTWDEQYF. Written as DNA, the CDR3 is TGCGCCAGCAGCTTGGGGACGTGGGACGAGCAGTACTTC. Filled out from reference TRBV5-1 and TRBJ2-7, the complete variable domain reads KAGVTQTPRYLIKTRGQQVTLSCSPISGHRSVSWYQQTPGQGLQFLFEYFSETQRNKGNFPGRFSGRQFSNSRSEMNVSTLELGDSALYLCASSLGTWDEQYFGPGTRLTVT.

The table lists this clone with a few counts. The rearrangement joins TRBV9 to TRBJ1-3, with a possible D match to TRBD1 (5 bases). Germline loops: CDR1 SGDLS, CDR2 YYNGEE. The CDR3 runs 16 residues. The V end lost 0 bases, the J end lost 0 bases, and 10 bases lay between the germline ends. The CDR3 coding sequence is TGTGCCAGCAGCGTAGGGGCAGGGTCCTCTGGAAACACCATATATTTT. It encodes CASSVGAGSSGNTIYF. The whole variable domain, filled in from reference TRBV9 and TRBJ1-3, reads DSGVTQTPKHLITATGQRVTLRCSPRSGDLSVYWYQQSLDQGLQFLIQYYNGEERAKGNILERFSAQQFPDLHSELNLSSLELGDSALYFCASSVGAGSSGNTIYFGEGSWLTVV.

V gene TRBV15 combines with J gene TRBJ2-7; no reliable D call. The V end lost 0 bases, the J end lost 6 bases, and 3 bases lay between the germline ends. CDR3 length equals 11 residues. CDR1 and CDR2 (germline): LNHNV, YYDKDF (reference sequence). As DNA, the CDR3 is TGTGCCACCAGCAGAGAAGGCGAGCAGTACTTC. Its protein is CATSREGEQYF.

This clone has just one count. The rearrangement joins TRBV5-1 to TRBJ2-7; possibly TRBD1 for D (5 bases). The CDR3 runs to 16 residues. Germline CDR1 SGHRS, CDR2 YFSETQ. The germline V and J ends were trimmed by 4 bases and 6 bases, with 23 bases remaining between them. The CDR3 spells CASSPSPLAGKGEQYF. The CDR3 DNA follows: TGCGCCAGCAGCCCCTCGCCCCTGGCAGGGAAAGGCGAGCAGTACTTC.

This chain connects TRBV7-3 to TRBJ1-2, with 8 bases identical to TRBD1. Germline CDR1 and CDR2: SGHTA and FQGTGA. The CDR3 has 15 residues. Trimming cost V 5 bases and J 2 bases; bases outside gene matches: 7. CDR3 protein: CASSTWTGWNYGYTF. In DNA, the CDR3 is TGTGCCAGCAGCACCTGGACAGGGTGGAACTATGGCTACACCTTC.

The chain joins TRBV7-2 to TRBJ1-3; D gene ambiguous. Trimming shortened V by 4 bases and J by 0 bases, and 7 bases separated the two germline ends. CDR1 SGHTA and CDR2 FQGNSA come from the germline V gene. This CDR3 region has 14 residues. DNA for the CDR3: TGTGCCAGCAGCTCCAGGTTCTCTGGAAACACCATATATTTT. Amino acids: CASSSRFSGNTIYF.

The chain is built from TRBV7-8 and TRBJ2-7; a weak D match, TRBD1 (6 bases). Deletions cut 2 bases from V and 5 bases from J, with 25 bases between. Per the germline V gene, CDR1 is SGHVS and CDR2 is FQNEAQ. CDR3 length: 18 amino acids. CDR3 loop: CASSLWGRGRGVPDEQYF. In DNA, the CDR3 is TGTGCCAGCAGCTTATGGGGCCGAGGCAGGGGAGTTCCGGACGAGCAGTACTTC.

In its sample, this clone was seen many times. The sample holds other DNA sequences that translate to the same CDR3. The V gene is TRBV5-5, the J gene TRBJ2-1; 10 bases map to TRBD2. CDR3 length: 15 residues. CDR1 is SGHKS, CDR2 YYEKEE, per germline (reference sequence). Trimming took 4 bases from V and 1 from J; bases not matched to a gene: 2. As DNA, the CDR3 is TGTGCCAGCAGCCTTAGCGGGGGGTCCTACAATGAGCAGTTCTTC. It encodes CASSLSGGSYNEQFF.